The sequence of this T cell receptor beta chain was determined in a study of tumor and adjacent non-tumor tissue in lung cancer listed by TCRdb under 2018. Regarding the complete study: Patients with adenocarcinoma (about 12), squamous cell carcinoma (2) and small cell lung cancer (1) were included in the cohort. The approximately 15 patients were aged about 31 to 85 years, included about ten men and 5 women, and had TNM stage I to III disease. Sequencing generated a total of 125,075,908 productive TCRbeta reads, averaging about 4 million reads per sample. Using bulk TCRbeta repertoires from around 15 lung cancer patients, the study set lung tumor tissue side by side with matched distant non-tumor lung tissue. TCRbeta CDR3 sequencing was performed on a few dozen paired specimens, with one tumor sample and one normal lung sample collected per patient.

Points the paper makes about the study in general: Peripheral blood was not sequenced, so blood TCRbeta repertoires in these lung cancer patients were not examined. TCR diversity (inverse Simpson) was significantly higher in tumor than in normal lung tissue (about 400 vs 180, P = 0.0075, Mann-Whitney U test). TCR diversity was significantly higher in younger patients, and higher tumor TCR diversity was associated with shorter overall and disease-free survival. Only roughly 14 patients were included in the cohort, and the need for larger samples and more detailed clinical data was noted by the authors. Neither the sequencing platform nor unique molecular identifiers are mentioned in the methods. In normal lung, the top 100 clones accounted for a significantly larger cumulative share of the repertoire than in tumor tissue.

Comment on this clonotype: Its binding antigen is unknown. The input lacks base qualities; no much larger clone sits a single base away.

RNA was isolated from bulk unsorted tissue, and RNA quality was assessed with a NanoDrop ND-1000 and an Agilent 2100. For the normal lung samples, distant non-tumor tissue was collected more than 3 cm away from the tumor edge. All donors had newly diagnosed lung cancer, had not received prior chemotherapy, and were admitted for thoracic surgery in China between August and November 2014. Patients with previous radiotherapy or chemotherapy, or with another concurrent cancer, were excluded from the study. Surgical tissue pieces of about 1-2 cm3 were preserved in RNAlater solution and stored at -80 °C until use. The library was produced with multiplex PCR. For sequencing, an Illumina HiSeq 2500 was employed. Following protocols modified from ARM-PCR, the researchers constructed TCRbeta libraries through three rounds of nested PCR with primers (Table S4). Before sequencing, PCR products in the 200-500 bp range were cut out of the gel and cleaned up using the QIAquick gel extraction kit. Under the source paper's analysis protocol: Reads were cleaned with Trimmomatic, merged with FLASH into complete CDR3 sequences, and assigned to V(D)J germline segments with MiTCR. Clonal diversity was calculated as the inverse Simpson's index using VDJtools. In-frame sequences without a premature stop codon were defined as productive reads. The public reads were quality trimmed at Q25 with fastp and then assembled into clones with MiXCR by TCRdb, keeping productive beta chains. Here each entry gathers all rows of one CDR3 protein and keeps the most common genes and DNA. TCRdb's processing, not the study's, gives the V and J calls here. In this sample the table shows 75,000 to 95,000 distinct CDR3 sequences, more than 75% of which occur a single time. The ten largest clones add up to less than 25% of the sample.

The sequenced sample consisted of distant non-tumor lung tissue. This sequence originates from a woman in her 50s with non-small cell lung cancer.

This receptor has the CDR3 CASSRGNGGHYF. The sequence in DNA is TGTGCCAGCAGCCGGGGTAATGGCGGGCATTACTTC. Recombination joined TRBV11-3 with TRBJ2-7; perhaps TRBD2 is the D gene, with 5 bases matching. The V and J ends are trimmed by 5 bases and 13 bases, leaving 18 bases between them. The CDR3 sequence holds 12 residues, the cysteine and phenylalanine included. Kept here is only the CDR3 DNA, which spans 36 bases and is read in frame from base 1. CDR1 SGHNT and CDR2 YENEEA are derived from the germline V gene.